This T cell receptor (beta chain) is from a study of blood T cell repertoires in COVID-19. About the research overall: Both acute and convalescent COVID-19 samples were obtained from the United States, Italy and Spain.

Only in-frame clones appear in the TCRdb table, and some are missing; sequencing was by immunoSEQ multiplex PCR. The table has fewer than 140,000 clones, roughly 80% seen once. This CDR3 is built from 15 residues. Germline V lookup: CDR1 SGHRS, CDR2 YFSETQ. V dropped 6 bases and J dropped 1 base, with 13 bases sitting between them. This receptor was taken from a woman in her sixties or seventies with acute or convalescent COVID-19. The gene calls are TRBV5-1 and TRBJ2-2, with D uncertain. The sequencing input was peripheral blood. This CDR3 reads CASMLTSGNTGELFF. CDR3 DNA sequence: TGCGCCAGCATGCTGACTTCGGGGAACACCGGGGAGCTGTTTTTT.